The rows below give T cell receptor beta chains drawn from one sample of a study of CD8 T cells in Susac syndrome. TCRdb itself ran the immunoSEQ multiplex PCR reads through MiXCR, one entry per CDR3 protein. The sample has approximately 77,000 distinct CDR3 sequences, 85% to 95% seen once. Input material: CD4+ T cells from PBMCs. The source of these receptors is a human donor with Susac syndrome. Both conserved end residues are part of each CDR3. D genes are given only for firm matches. Not all rows give a size; the values are once, few, many and, for expanded clones, a class.

D	V	J	size	CDR3	DNA
.	TRBV7-2	TRBJ1-1	.	CASNEGGRNTEAFF	TGTGCCAGCAATGAGGGAGGTCGAAACACTGAAGCTTTCTTT
.	TRBV11-2	TRBJ2-3	.	CASSRRQDNTDTQYF	TGTGCCAGCAGCCGGAGACAGGACAACACAGATACGCAGTATTTT
.	TRBV2	TRBJ2-1	.	CASSNRGTTGTNNEQFF	TGTGCCAGCAGTAACAGAGGCACAACAGGGACTAACAATGAGCAGTTCTTC
TRBD2	TRBV4-2	TRBJ2-3	.	CASSQDGLESSDTQYF	TGTGCCAGCAGCCAAGACGGACTAGAATCATCAGATACGCAGTATTTT
.	TRBV6-1	TRBJ2-7	.	CASSPGSITYEQYF	TGTGCCAGCAGCCCCGGGTCCATTACCTACGAGCAGTACTTC
.	TRBV6-2/TRBV6-3	TRBJ2-1	.	CASSYAESSYNEQFF	TGTGCCAGCAGTTATGCCGAAAGCTCCTACAATGAGCAGTTCTTC
.	TRBV20-1	TRBJ1-6	.	CSAQMPPPYSPLHF	TGCAGTGCCCAGATGCCCCCCCCTTATTCACCCCTCCACTTT
.	TRBV12-3/TRBV12-4	TRBJ1-5	.	CASSFTATDQPQHF	TGTGCCAGCAGCTTTACAGCCACCGATCAGCCCCAGCATTTT
.	TRBV6-5	TRBJ2-2	.	CASSFAPNTGELFF	TGTGCCAGCAGTTTCGCACCGAACACCGGGGAGCTGTTTTTT
TRBD1	TRBV18	TRBJ1-5	.	CASSPEQGAQPQHF	TGTGCCAGCTCACCAGAGCAGGGGGCTCAGCCCCAGCATTTT
.	TRBV20-1	TRBJ1-1	once	CSAPTIVTEAFF	TGCAGTGCCCCCACCATCGTCACTGAAGCTTTCTTT
.	TRBV3-1	TRBJ2-5	.	CASSQAHRRETQYF	TGTGCCAGCAGCCAAGCACACAGAAGAGAGACCCAGTACTTC
.	TRBV27	TRBJ2-2	.	CASRTEGQLFF	TGTGCCAGCAGGACCGAGGGGCAGCTGTTTTTT
TRBD1	TRBV15	TRBJ1-2	.	CATSTSGTGVGGYTF	TGTGCCACCAGCACCTCCGGGACAGGGGTAGGCGGCTACACCTTC
.	TRBV21-1	TRBJ1-1	.	CARDSTEAFF	TGTGCCAGAGACTCCACTGAAGCTTTCTTT
.	TRBV4-3	TRBJ2-5	once	CASSQHPRETQYF	TGCGCCAGCAGCCAGCACCCCAGGGAGACCCAGTACTTC
.	TRBV5-1	TRBJ2-7	.	CASATGTQYEQYF	TGCGCCAGTGCGACCGGGACACAATACGAGCAGTACTTC
.	TRBV2	TRBJ1-5	.	CAGNKDRLSNQPQHF	TGTGCCGGCAACAAGGACAGACTTAGCAATCAGCCCCAGCATTTT
TRBD2	TRBV13	TRBJ2-5	.	CASSPERGDIRETQYF	TGTGCCAGCAGCCCCGAGCGGGGGGATATAAGAGAGACCCAGTACTTC
TRBD2	TRBV5-6	TRBJ2-7	.	CASSLGLAGREQYF	TGTGCCAGCAGCTTGGGACTAGCGGGTCGCGAGCAGTACTTC
TRBD1	TRBV19	TRBJ1-5	.	CASRKDRGSYQPQHF	TGTGCCAGTAGAAAGGACAGGGGGTCGTATCAGCCCCAGCATTTT
.	TRBV2	TRBJ2-6	.	CASSPSGANVLTF	TGTGCCAGCAGTCCCTCTGGGGCCAACGTCCTGACTTTC
TRBD2	TRBV3-1	TRBJ2-7	.	CASSQGTSGSSEQYF	TGTGCCAGCAGTCAAGGTACTAGCGGGAGTAGCGAGCAGTACTTC
TRBD2	TRBV29-1	TRBJ2-7	.	CSVGRGTRKDEQYF	TGCAGCGTTGGACGCGGGACTAGAAAGGACGAGCAGTACTTC
.	TRBV11-3	TRBJ2-1	.	CASSFRGGFNEQFF	TGTGCCAGCAGCTTTAGAGGTGGTTTCAATGAGCAGTTCTTC
.	TRBV20-1	TRBJ1-6	.	CSARVGGRALKGNSPLHF	TGCAGTGCTAGAGTTGGGGGACGCGCCTTGAAAGGGAATTCACCCCTCCACTTT
.	TRBV24-1	TRBJ2-3	few	CATSGITDTQYF	TGTGCCACCAGTGGTATAACAGATACGCAGTATTTT
TRBD1	TRBV12-5	TRBJ1-5	.	CASGLTRDRGLLYSNQPQHF	TGTGCTAGTGGTTTGACGAGGGACAGGGGGCTTCTTTATAGCAATCAGCCCCAGCATTTT
.	TRBV7-9	TRBJ1-1	.	CASSLRYRANTEAFF	TGTGCCAGCAGCTTAAGGTACAGGGCGAACACTGAAGCTTTCTTT
TRBD2	TRBV7-3	TRBJ2-3	.	CASSLGLFTDTQYF	TGTGCCAGCAGCCTGGGACTATTCACAGATACGCAGTATTTT
TRBD1	TRBV7-2	TRBJ2-2	.	CASSSRQGPNTGELFF	TGTGCCAGCAGCTCCCGACAGGGCCCGAACACCGGGGAGCTGTTTTTT
TRBD2	TRBV7-2	TRBJ2-5	.	CASSFPWGSGGAVEETQYF	TGTGCCAGCAGCTTCCCGTGGGGTAGCGGGGGGGCCGTGGAAGAGACCCAGTACTTC
.	TRBV2	TRBJ2-4	once	CASRAGIAKNIQYF	TGTGCCAGCAGGGCAGGCATAGCCAAAAACATTCAGTACTTC
.	TRBV7-6	TRBJ2-3	.	CASSFSLRDTQYF	TGTGCCAGCAGCTTTTCCCTGCGAGATACGCAGTATTTT
.	TRBV30	TRBJ1-1	.	CAWLRTTEAFF	TGTGCCTGGCTCAGGACCACTGAAGCTTTCTTT
TRBD2	TRBV5-1	TRBJ2-3	.	CASSGLARDTQYF	TGCGCCAGCAGCGGACTAGCTAGAGATACGCAGTATTTT
TRBD1	TRBV5-1	TRBJ2-5	.	CASSNRGQETQYF	TGCGCCAGCAGCAACAGGGGGCAAGAGACCCAGTACTTC
.	TRBV12-5	TRBJ1-4	.	CASGLYKPTNEKLFF	TGTGCTAGTGGTTTGTACAAGCCAACTAATGAAAAACTGTTTTTT
TRBD1	TRBV27	TRBJ2-7	.	CASSSPRTGGEQYF	TGTGCCAGCAGTTCACCCCGGACAGGGGGCGAGCAGTACTTC
TRBD1	TRBV2	TRBJ2-7	.	CASSLGQYISYEQYF	TGTGCCAGCAGCTTGGGACAGTACATCTCCTACGAGCAGTACTTC
.	TRBV20-1	TRBJ2-2	.	CSGEGGTGELFF	TGCAGTGGGGAGGGGGGTACCGGGGAGCTGTTTTTT
.	TRBV7-9	TRBJ1-4	.	CASSFKQVNEKLFF	TGTGCCAGCAGCTTTAAACAGGTCAATGAAAAACTGTTTTTT
.	TRBV18	TRBJ1-1	once	CASSPTFGVRTEAFF	TGTGCCAGCTCACCCACGTTCGGCGTCAGGACTGAAGCTTTCTTT
TRBD1	TRBV30	TRBJ2-1	once	CAWSRGQAQFF	TGTGCCTGGAGTCGAGGACAGGCTCAGTTCTTC
.	TRBV18	TRBJ2-3	once	CASSPMGSGTDTQYF	TGTGCCAGCTCACCGATGGGATCGGGCACAGATACGCAGTATTTT
.	TRBV2	TRBJ2-5	.	CASTQETQYF	TGTGCCAGCACCCAAGAGACCCAGTACTTC
TRBD1	TRBV19	TRBJ2-1	.	CATVPGQGDYNEQFF	TGTGCCACCGTGCCGGGACAGGGGGACTACAATGAGCAGTTCTTC